This T cell receptor (beta chain) was identified during a study of CD8+ T cells in alopecia areata. Study context: Scoring of severity for treated patients was based on percentage of affected scalp area. General study results and limits: As there was one nonresponder, how baseline CD8+ expansion relates to response remains uncertain. Patients shared TCRs less clearly than mice did, possibly for HLA-related reasons.

As the sequencing template, cDNA was produced by extracting RNA and reverse transcribing it. Profiled with immunoSEQ multiplex PCR; TCRdb holds only in-frame clones, not every one. This table has about 190,000 clones, less than 65% appearing once. The sample's treatment: oral pan-JAK inhibitor, 5-10 mg twice daily. Peripheral blood, together with lesional scalp punch biopsies, was collected from alopecia areata patients. Details on this clone: Its matching antigen is unknown.

This CDR3 has 13 residues. Trimming removed 1 base from V and 7 bases from J, with 13 bases in between. Germline-derived CDR1 and CDR2 are SQVTM and ANQGSEA. This receptor was identified in a human donor with alopecia areata. The V gene is TRBV29-1, the J gene TRBJ1-1, with D tentatively TRBD1 (5 bases). This specimen consisted of CD4+ T cells sorted from blood, obtained at week 24, from a patient treated with tofacitinib. The CDR3 bases are TGCAGCGTTGAAGGGCGGACACTCCATGAAGCTTTCTTT. This encodes CSVEGRTLHEAFF.